This T cell receptor beta chain is drawn from a study of T cell changes during pregnancy in multiple sclerosis. Trimming removed 2 bases at V and 4 bases at J, with 10 bases between. The CDR3 runs to 14 residues. CDR1 SGDLS and CDR2 YYNGEE come from the germline V gene. Generated by immunoSEQ multiplex PCR, the TCRdb table keeps only in-frame clones and is missing some. Altogether 60,000 to 70,000 clones are present, 91% being singletons, with the ten largest covering 1% to 1.5%. In its sample, this clone was seen a few times. Material: peripheral blood, obtained after pregnancy. The genes are TRBV9 and TRBJ1-3; D is perhaps TRBD1 (6 bases). The TCR comes from a female donor in good health, enrolled as a control in a pregnancy study. The CDR3 sequence: CASSVGTTGNTIYF. As DNA, the CDR3 is TGTGCCAGCAGCGTCGGGACAACAGGAAACACCATATATTTT.